The rows below give T cell receptor beta chains drawn from one sample of a study of cytomegalovirus exposure and HLA in healthy donors. Some clones are missing from TCRdb's copy, which holds only in-frame ones; the method was immunoSEQ multiplex PCR. The sample lists under 200,000 clones, 75% to 90% occurring once. The sample taken for sequencing was PBMCs. These receptors all come from a male donor in good health and CMV-seronegative. CDR3s include the opening cysteine and the closing phenylalanine or tryptophan. D genes are given only for firm matches. The size of a clone is reported for some rows only, either as once, few or many, or as a class for expanded clones.

CDR3aa: CASSLGEDQPQHF
CDR3nt: TGTGCCAGCAGCTTAGGAGAGGATCAGCCCCAGCATTTT
v_gene: TRBV7-9
d_gene: -
abundance: -
j_gene: TRBJ1-5

CDR3aa: CASSQDRYSYTF
CDR3nt: TGCGCCAGCAGCCAAGATCGTTATAGCTACACCTTC
v_gene: TRBV4-1
d_gene: -
abundance: -
j_gene: TRBJ1-2

CDR3aa: CASSTPGRGGYGYTF
CDR3nt: TGTGCCAGTAGTACCCCGGGGAGGGGAGGCTATGGCTACACCTTC
v_gene: TRBV19
d_gene: -
abundance: -
j_gene: TRBJ1-2

CDR3aa: CASSLVATGGRELFF
CDR3nt: TGTGCCAGCAGCTTGGTGGCGACAGGGGGCCGGGAGCTGTTTTTT
v_gene: TRBV5-4
d_gene: TRBD1
abundance: -
j_gene: TRBJ2-2

CDR3aa: CASSLDRGLGYEQYF
CDR3nt: TGTGCCAGCAGCTTAGACAGGGGCTTGGGCTACGAGCAGTACTTC
v_gene: TRBV7-2
d_gene: TRBD1
abundance: few
j_gene: TRBJ2-7

CDR3aa: CASRVIKGENTEAFF
CDR3nt: TGTGCCAGCAGGGTTATTAAAGGGGAGAACACTGAAGCTTTCTTT
v_gene: TRBV2
d_gene: -
abundance: -
j_gene: TRBJ1-1

CDR3aa: CASSLYEPEETQYF
CDR3nt: TGCGCCAGCAGCTTGTACGAACCAGAAGAGACCCAGTACTTC
v_gene: TRBV5-1
d_gene: -
abundance: -
j_gene: TRBJ2-5

CDR3aa: CASSFSGGRFKDTQYF
CDR3nt: TGTGCCAGCAGTTTTTCGGGGGGCCGGTTTAAGGATACGCAGTATTTT
v_gene: TRBV6-5
d_gene: -
abundance: few
j_gene: TRBJ2-3

CDR3aa: CASSQGKSGYTF
CDR3nt: TGTGCCAGCTCCCAGGGCAAGTCTGGCTACACCTTC
v_gene: TRBV13
d_gene: -
abundance: -
j_gene: TRBJ1-2

CDR3aa: CASTSGGTEAFF
CDR3nt: TGTGCCAGTACGTCCGGAGGCACTGAAGCTTTCTTT
v_gene: TRBV19
d_gene: -
abundance: -
j_gene: TRBJ1-1

CDR3aa: CASSVTGTDTQYF
CDR3nt: TGTGCCAGCAGTGTGACAGGGACAGATACGCAGTATTTT
v_gene: TRBV25-1
d_gene: TRBD1
abundance: once
j_gene: TRBJ2-3

CDR3aa: CAWSLQGGYGYTF
CDR3nt: TGTGCCTGGAGTTTACAGGGCGGGTATGGCTACACCTTC
v_gene: TRBV30
d_gene: -
abundance: once
j_gene: TRBJ1-2

CDR3aa: CASSLEQQGGVKAQYF
CDR3nt: TGTGCCAGCAGCTTAGAGCAACAAGGGGGAGTTAAGGCGCAGTATTTT
v_gene: TRBV11-2
d_gene: -
abundance: -
j_gene: TRBJ2-3

CDR3aa: CASRQGGTPEAFF
CDR3nt: TGTGCCAGCAGACAGGGTGGGACGCCTGAAGCTTTCTTT
v_gene: TRBV6-6
d_gene: -
abundance: once
j_gene: TRBJ1-1

CDR3aa: CSLRTANYGYTF
CDR3nt: TGCAGCCTACGGACAGCTAACTATGGCTACACCTTC
v_gene: TRBV29-1
d_gene: -
abundance: -
j_gene: TRBJ1-2

CDR3aa: CASSLAGTGELFF
CDR3nt: TGTGCCAGCAGCTTAGCGGGGACCGGGGAGCTGTTTTTT
v_gene: TRBV11-2
d_gene: -
abundance: -
j_gene: TRBJ2-2

CDR3aa: CAIRGAATNEKLFF
CDR3nt: TGTGCCATCAGGGGGGCCGCAACTAATGAAAAACTGTTTTTT
v_gene: TRBV10-3
d_gene: -
abundance: few
j_gene: TRBJ1-4

CDR3aa: CASSLSAGGHYEQYF
CDR3nt: TGTGCCAGCAGCTTGTCCGCGGGGGGGCACTACGAGCAGTACTTC
v_gene: TRBV5-4
d_gene: TRBD2
abundance: -
j_gene: TRBJ2-7

CDR3aa: CASSLSSGGLTEAFF
CDR3nt: TGCGCCAGCAGCTTGAGTTCTGGAGGTCTCACTGAAGCTTTCTTT
v_gene: TRBV5-1
d_gene: -
abundance: -
j_gene: TRBJ1-1

CDR3aa: CASSYSRAYEQYF
CDR3nt: TGTGCCAGCAGTTACTCGAGGGCCTACGAGCAGTACTTC
v_gene: TRBV6-6
d_gene: -
abundance: -
j_gene: TRBJ2-7

CDR3aa: CASSVEREETQYF
CDR3nt: TGCGCCAGCAGTGTCGAGCGGGAGGAGACCCAGTACTTC
v_gene: TRBV10-2
d_gene: TRBD2
abundance: -
j_gene: TRBJ2-5

CDR3aa: CASSLGPTGSGNTIYF
CDR3nt: TGCGCCAGCAGCTTGGGGCCGACAGGGTCTGGAAACACCATATATTTT
v_gene: TRBV5-1
d_gene: TRBD1
abundance: -
j_gene: TRBJ1-3

CDR3aa: CASSPGTGAYEQYF
CDR3nt: TGTGCCAGCTCACCTGGGACAGGGGCCTACGAGCAGTACTTC
v_gene: TRBV18
d_gene: TRBD1
abundance: -
j_gene: TRBJ2-7

CDR3aa: CASSFRLADTGELFF
CDR3nt: TGTGCCAGCAGCTTCCGGCTAGCGGACACCGGGGAGCTGTTTTTT
v_gene: TRBV11-3
d_gene: TRBD2
abundance: once
j_gene: TRBJ2-2

CDR3aa: CASSHARGGGYNEQFF
CDR3nt: TGTGCCAGCAGCCACGCCAGGGGCGGGGGTTACAATGAGCAGTTCTTC
v_gene: TRBV4-2
d_gene: -
abundance: -
j_gene: TRBJ2-1

CDR3aa: CASSLGQMHLPEAFF
CDR3nt: TGCGCCAGCAGCTTGGGACAAATGCACTTGCCTGAAGCTTTCTTT
v_gene: TRBV5-1
d_gene: -
abundance: -
j_gene: TRBJ1-1

CDR3aa: CASSQGGGLYNEQFF
CDR3nt: TGCGCCAGCAGCCAGGGGGGGGGTCTATACAATGAGCAGTTCTTC
v_gene: TRBV4-1
d_gene: TRBD2
abundance: -
j_gene: TRBJ2-1

CDR3aa: CASSPGTGIHYSNQPQHF
CDR3nt: TGTGCCAGCAGCCCCGGGACAGGGATTCATTATAGCAATCAGCCCCAGCATTTT
v_gene: TRBV2
d_gene: TRBD1
abundance: -
j_gene: TRBJ1-5

CDR3aa: CASSLSGGHTGELFF
CDR3nt: TGTGCCAGCAGCTTGAGCGGGGGCCACACCGGGGAGCTGTTTTTT
v_gene: TRBV6-1
d_gene: TRBD2
abundance: -
j_gene: TRBJ2-2

CDR3aa: CASSLSLSGEQYF
CDR3nt: TGCGCCAGCAGCTTGTCCCTTTCGGGCGAGCAGTACTTC
v_gene: TRBV5-1
d_gene: -
abundance: -
j_gene: TRBJ2-7

CDR3aa: CASSPRGTIYF
CDR3nt: TGTGCCAGCAGCCCCCGGGGAACCATATATTTT
v_gene: TRBV28
d_gene: -
abundance: -
j_gene: TRBJ1-3

CDR3aa: CASSFGTSYYEQYF
CDR3nt: TGCGCCAGCAGCTTCGGGACATCCTACTACGAGCAGTACTTC
v_gene: TRBV5-1
d_gene: -
abundance: -
j_gene: TRBJ2-7

CDR3aa: CAWSEQFESPGQGTF
CDR3nt: TGTGCCTGGAGTGAGCAGTTCGAGTCACCTGGACAGGGAACCTTC
v_gene: TRBV30
d_gene: TRBD1
abundance: -
j_gene: TRBJ1-2

CDR3aa: CASSLSEGKYGYTF
CDR3nt: TGTGCCAGCAGCTTATCGGAGGGAAAGTATGGCTACACCTTC
v_gene: TRBV7-9
d_gene: -
abundance: -
j_gene: TRBJ1-2

CDR3aa: CASSLAGQDEQFF
CDR3nt: TGTGCCAGCAGCTTAGCTGGGCAGGATGAGCAGTTCTTC
v_gene: TRBV7-2
d_gene: -
abundance: -
j_gene: TRBJ2-1

CDR3aa: CASSVRDSDNEQFF
CDR3nt: TGTGCCAGCAGCGTCCGGGACAGCGACAATGAGCAGTTCTTC
v_gene: TRBV7-9
d_gene: TRBD1
abundance: -
j_gene: TRBJ2-1

CDR3aa: CASRAAQGHGYTF
CDR3nt: TGTGCCAGCAGGGCCGCGCAGGGCCATGGCTACACCTTC
v_gene: TRBV6-5
d_gene: -
abundance: -
j_gene: TRBJ1-2

CDR3aa: CASSLRLAGARDTQYF
CDR3nt: TGTGCCAGCAGCTTACGACTAGCGGGGGCGCGAGATACGCAGTATTTT
v_gene: TRBV7-2
d_gene: TRBD2
abundance: -
j_gene: TRBJ2-3

CDR3aa: CAISETGVDEQFF
CDR3nt: TGTGCCATCAGTGAGACAGGGGTCGATGAGCAGTTCTTC
v_gene: TRBV10-3
d_gene: TRBD1
abundance: -
j_gene: TRBJ2-1

CDR3aa: CASQGSYNEQFF
CDR3nt: TGTGCCTCCCAGGGATCCTACAATGAGCAGTTCTTC
v_gene: TRBV12-5
d_gene: -
abundance: once
j_gene: TRBJ2-1

CDR3aa: CASSYQVRVPNSPLHF
CDR3nt: TGTGCCAGCAGTTACCAAGTACGGGTCCCCAATTCACCCCTCCACTTT
v_gene: TRBV6-5
d_gene: -
abundance: -
j_gene: TRBJ1-6

CDR3aa: CASSSGNQPQHF
CDR3nt: TGTGCCAGCAGTTCGGGTAATCAGCCCCAGCATTTT
v_gene: TRBV6-6
d_gene: -
abundance: few
j_gene: TRBJ1-5

CDR3aa: CASSPPVSSNEQFF
CDR3nt: TGCGCCAGCAGCCCGCCTGTGAGTTCCAATGAGCAGTTCTTC
v_gene: TRBV4-1
d_gene: -
abundance: -
j_gene: TRBJ2-1